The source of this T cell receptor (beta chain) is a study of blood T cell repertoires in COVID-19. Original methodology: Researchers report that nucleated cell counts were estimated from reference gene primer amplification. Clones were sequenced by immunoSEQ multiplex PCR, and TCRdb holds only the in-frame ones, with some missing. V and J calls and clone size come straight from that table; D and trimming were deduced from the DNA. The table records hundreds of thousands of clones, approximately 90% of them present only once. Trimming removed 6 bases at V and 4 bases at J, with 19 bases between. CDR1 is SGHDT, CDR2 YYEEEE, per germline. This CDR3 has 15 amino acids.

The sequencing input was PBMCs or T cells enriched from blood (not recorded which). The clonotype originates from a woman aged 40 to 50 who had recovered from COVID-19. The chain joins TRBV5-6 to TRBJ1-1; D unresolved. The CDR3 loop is CASTAYGRAATEAFF. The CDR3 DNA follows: TGTGCCAGCACCGCCTACGGGCGGGCGGCCACTGAAGCTTTCTTT.